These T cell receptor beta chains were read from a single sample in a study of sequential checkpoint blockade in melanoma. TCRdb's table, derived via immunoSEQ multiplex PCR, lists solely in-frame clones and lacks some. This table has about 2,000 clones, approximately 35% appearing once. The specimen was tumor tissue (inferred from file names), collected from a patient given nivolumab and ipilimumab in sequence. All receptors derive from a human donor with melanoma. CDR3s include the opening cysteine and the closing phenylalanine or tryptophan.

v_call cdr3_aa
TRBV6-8 CASSYSWTGAGNTIYF
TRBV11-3 CASSFPPSGGTSTDTQYF
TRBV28 CASSPQAQTLRGEKLFF
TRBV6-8 CASSQIQGRYGYTF
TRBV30 CAFEEIKDEQFF
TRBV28 CASTTTSYEQYF
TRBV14 CASSPKHGFWNEQFF
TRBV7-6 CASSVGVGGTGAFF
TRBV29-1 CSLDQGPHTGELFF
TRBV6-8 CAISRTETPGELFF